The clone carrying this T cell receptor beta chain was observed a handful of times. Its matching antigen is unknown. The data are from a study of blood T cells in healthy people across ages. The study's findings and limits: While age rose, TCR beta diversity per million T cells dropped in a roughly linear way. The study regarded diversity estimates from one million T cells as underestimates. Whereas aged donors had fewer naive CD4+ cells, long-lived donors had more of them and higher diversity.

J lost 7 bases, V lost 0 bases, and 10 bases had no gene match. This CDR3 region has 18 residues. Germline loops: CDR1 LGHNA, CDR2 YSLEER. The authors ran a second PCR of about 6 to 11 cycles using a sample-barcoded 5' primer and a J-beta primer mix. One entry per CDR3 protein results from TCRdb running MiXCR on the 5' RACE reads. The repertoire holds roughly 800,000 distinct CDR3 sequences, with roughly 25% as singletons. Roughly 10 milliliters of peripheral blood were drawn from each donor. The same data also contributed to another study, on T cells of mothers and their children.

Sequenced: blood. The gene calls are TRBV4-3 and TRBJ1-4; TRBD1 matches 11 bases. The sequence was collected from a boy between 10 and 17 years old in good health. The CDR3 DNA sequence: TGCGCCAGCAGCCAAGAAGACCCTAGAGGGACAGGGGGTGAAAAACTGTTTTTT. Translated, it gives CASSQEDPRGTGGEKLFF.